One sample yielded the 16 T cell receptor beta chains listed below, sequenced in a study of T-cell memory formation after mild COVID-19. TCRdb used MiXCR to reprocess the 5' RACE reads, holding one entry per CDR3 protein. The data contain roughly 400,000 distinct CDR3 sequences, about a sixth of them singletons. Sequencing was carried out using PBMCs or a T cell subset sorted from them (not recorded which). All receptors come from a man aged 18 to 30 who had mild COVID-19 (a few samples of this study predate the infection). Cell type and time point are not known.

This clonotype was seen more than once but under ten times. This chain joins TRBV6-1 and TRBJ2-3; either TRBD1 or TRBD2 may fit D (6 bases each). The CDR3 runs to 13 residues. Per the germline V gene, CDR1 is MNHNS and CDR2 is SASEGT. The V end was cut by 11 bases, the J end by 2 bases, with 14 bases between. The CDR3 DNA reads as TGTGCCGGGGGGCGGGACACCACAGATACGCAGTATTTT. Its translation: CAGGRDTTDTQYF.

The chain recombines TRBV5-1 with TRBJ1-1; 7 nucleotides line up with TRBD1. The CDR3 spans 16 residues. The germline gives CDR1 SGHRS, CDR2 YFSETQ. Trimming at V came to 4 bases and at J to 1 base, leaving 10 bases not matched to a gene. The CDR3 DNA reads as TGCGCCAGCAGCCGGGCAGGGGGAGCCGGGAACACTGAAGCTTTCTTT. This sequence encodes CASSRAGGAGNTEAFF. Together with reference TRBV5-1 and TRBJ1-1, the CDR3 gives the full variable domain: KAGVTQTPRYLIKTRGQQVTLSCSPISGHRSVSWYQQTPGQGLQFLFEYFSETQRNKGNFPGRFSGRQFSNSRSEMNVSTLELGDSALYLCASSRAGGAGNTEAFFGQGTRLTVV.

This rearrangement joins TRBV9 to TRBJ2-5; D might be TRBD2 (6 bases). The germline gives CDR1 SGDLS, CDR2 YYNGEE. This CDR3 region has 16 residues. The V gene lost 0 bases and the J gene lost 2 bases, with 14 bases spanning the gap. CDR3 DNA: TGTGCCAGCAGCGTAGCCGGTTCGGGACTGCAAGAGACCCAGTACTTC. Translation: CASSVAGSGLQETQYF. Looking up the rest from reference TRBV9 and TRBJ2-5 gives the full variable domain: DSGVTQTPKHLITATGQRVTLRCSPRSGDLSVYWYQQSLDQGLQFLIQYYNGEERAKGNILERFSAQQFPDLHSELNLSSLELGDSALYFCASSVAGSGLQETQYFGPGTRLLVL.

The chain's CDR3 is CASSVSELAGYTF. The CDR3 coding sequence is TGTGCCAGCAGCGTTTCGGAGCTGGCTGGCTACACCTTC. The chain uses TRBV9 and TRBJ1-2; D unclear. CDR1 and CDR2 (germline): SGDLS, YYNGEE. Trimming shortened V by 2 bases and J by 7 bases, and 12 bases separated the two germline ends. This CDR3 is 13 amino acids long.

DNA of the CDR3: TGCGCCAGCAGCTTAGAGACTAGCGGGGGAGGAGATACGCAGTATTTT. It specifies CASSLETSGGGDTQYF. V usage is TRBV5-1 and J usage is TRBJ2-3; 12 nucleotides agree with TRBD2. The ends lost 2 bases at V and 5 bases at J; junction bases unmatched: 6. Germline V lookup: CDR1 SGHRS, CDR2 YFSETQ. This CDR3 region has 16 residues.

J is TRBJ2-2 and V is TRBV20-1; D ambiguous. The length of the CDR3 is 13 residues. The V gene lost 0 bases and the J gene lost 1 base, with 3 bases spanning the gap. Germline CDR1 and CDR2: DFQATT and SNEGSKA (reference sequence). The CDR3 loop reads CSAREVNTGELFF. CDR3 sequence (DNA): TGCAGTGCTAGAGAGGTGAACACCGGGGAGCTGTTTTTT.

The chain carries TRBV4-1 and TRBJ1-2; 8 nucleotides line up with TRBD1. V shed 4 bases and J 0 bases; nucleotides not matched to a gene: 7. Germline CDR1 reads MGHRA; CDR2 reads YSYEKL. CDR3 length: 16 residues. CDR3 nucleotide sequence: TGCGCCAGCAGCCCACTTCAGGGGGCGACTAACTATGGCTACACCTTC. Amino acids: CASSPLQGATNYGYTF.

This clonotype was detected ten times or more. The chain employs TRBV6-5 and TRBJ1-2; D might be TRBD1 (5 bases). CDR1 MNHEY and CDR2 SVGAGI come from the germline V gene. The CDR3 runs to 13 residues. Trimming shortened V by 8 bases and J by 6 bases, and 16 bases separated the two germline ends. CDR3 DNA: TGTGCCAGCGCCCCGAGGGGTTTGCATGGCTACACCTTC. Translating gives CASAPRGLHGYTF.

The chain uses TRBV3-1 and TRBJ2-1; D is undetermined. Trimming stripped 1 base from V and 2 bases from J, with 6 bases between. Per germline, CDR1 LGHDT and CDR2 YNNKEL (reference sequence). The CDR3 sequence is 14 residues long. The CDR3 here is CASSQADTYNEQFF. The CDR3 DNA sequence: TGTGCCAGCAGCCAAGCTGACACCTACAATGAGCAGTTCTTC.

This clonotype has only a few counts. The chain recombines TRBV18 with TRBJ2-7, with 8 bases aligning to TRBD2. Germline loops: CDR1 KGHSH, CDR2 LQKENI. V dropped 4 bases and J dropped 2; count of bases not matched to a gene: 4. This CDR3 has 14 residues. The chain's CDR3 is CASSRIAGTYEQYV. DNA of the CDR3: TGTGCCAGCTCACGGATAGCGGGGACCTACGAGCAGTACGTC.

This clonotype was recorded at least ten times. The J gene is TRBJ2-5, the V gene TRBV18; D is tentatively TRBD1 or TRBD2 (5 bases each). The CDR3 length is 15 residues. Germline assignment: CDR1 KGHSH and CDR2 LQKENI. With 6 bases removed from V and 4 bases from J, the gap between germline ends came to 18 bases. Written as DNA, the CDR3 is TGTGCCAGCTCCCTACGAGGGGTGGCAAGAGAGACCCAGTACTTC. This gives the protein CASSLRGVARETQYF.

The chain carries TRBV29-1 and TRBJ1-2, with 7 bases aligning to TRBD1. This CDR3 has 15 amino acids. Germline V gene sequence: CDR1 SQVTM, CDR2 ANQGSEA. The V gene end was trimmed by 3 bases and the J gene end by 3 bases; junction bases not matched to a gene: 10. The CDR3 region is CSVEVPGQSHYGYTF. The CDR3 DNA is TGCAGCGTTGAGGTCCCGGGACAGAGCCACTATGGCTACACCTTC.

This clonotype was seen a handful of times. The chain couples TRBV28 to TRBJ1-5; weak D call: TRBD1 (5 bases). This CDR3 has 14 amino acids. From germline, CDR1 is MDHEN and CDR2 SYDVKM. V was shortened by 1 base and J by 7 bases, with 11 bases between the two germline ends. The CDR3 loop is CASSLLGRGQPQHF. In nucleotides, the CDR3 is TGTGCCAGCAGTTTATTGGGACGGGGCCAGCCCCAGCATTTT.

The chain carries TRBV4-2 and TRBJ2-4; TRBD1 is a possible D gene (5 bases). Between the trimmed V and J ends, which lost 6 bases and 3 bases, there was a span of 18 bases. This CDR3 region has 16 residues. Germline V lookup: CDR1 LGHNA, CDR2 YNFKEQ. The CDR3 DNA reads as TGTGCCAGCAGACGCGACCAGGGAAAGGGCAAAAACATTCAGTACTTC. This encodes CASRRDQGKGKNIQYF.

This clonotype was counted between two and nine times. V and J are TRBV12-3 or TRBV12-4 and TRBJ2-1; 7 bases agree with TRBD2. This CDR3 is built from 16 residues. The junction had 8 bases not matched to a gene; V was cut back by 5 bases and J by 1 base. For the CDR3, the DNA is TGTGCCAGCAGTCCCACGGGCGGGGGATCCTACAATGAGCAGTTCTTC. It translates to CASSPTGGGSYNEQFF.

This chain uses TRBV4-2 with TRBJ2-7; perhaps TRBD2 as D (6 bases). V lost 3 bases and J lost 3, with 15 bases in between. The CDR3 spans 15 residues. Germline CDR1 LGHNA, CDR2 YNFKEQ. Here the CDR3 DNA reads TGTGCCAGCAGCCATGTCTCGGGGGTCTTCTACGAGCAGTACGTC. Residues: CASSHVSGVFYEQYV.